The entry below describes one TCR beta chain. The antigen is undetermined. TCRbeta library construction was performed incorporating unique molecular identifiers. TCRdb re-called the PCR reads with MiXCR, one entry per CDR3 protein. The top ten clones hold about 41% of a sample with approximately 350,000 distinct CDR3 sequences, around 16% of them seen once. This specimen comes from a study of T-cell reconstitution after alpha-beta-depleted transplantation in children. Overall study results and limits: The origin of high day-60 TCRbeta diversity in some patients lay in surviving recipient T cells and thymic progenitors.

The CDR3 is 16 residues long. CDR1 SGDLS and CDR2 YYNGEE come from the germline V gene. V dropped 2 bases and J dropped 5; count of bases not matched to a gene: 11. The chain uses TRBV9 and TRBJ2-7, with 9 bases fitting TRBD2. The TCR originated in a male patient aged 2-15 years who had a stem cell transplant for acute lymphoblastic leukemia, so the T cells may come from the graft donor. The sequencing here drew on PBMCs, mostly from graft donor cells, taken 360 days after TCRalphabeta/CD19-depleted stem cell transplant. CDR3 DNA sequence: TGTGCCAGCAGCGTGTCTATAGCGGGGGAGGTTCACGAGCAGTACTTC. This codes for CASSVSIAGEVHEQYF.